One and the same sample provided the 3 T cell receptor beta chains below, sequenced in a study of shared clonotypes between healthy human individuals. Profiling relied on immunoSEQ multiplex PCR, and the TCRdb table lists in-frame clones only, not all of them. The sample consists of more than 2,000,000 clones, roughly 93% of them appearing once. What was sequenced was naive CD4+ T cells from PBMCs. Subset defined: CD45RA+ positively selected. These receptors were collected from a man aged 18 to 35 in good health. Some clones in this sample may be carry-over from other donors' samples.

This clone was counted between two and nine times. The same CDR3 can be traced to other DNA sequences in this sample. The V and J genes are TRBV29-1 and TRBJ1-4, with D unclear. Germline loops: CDR1 SQVTM, CDR2 ANQGSEA. CDR3 length: 11 amino acids. V was trimmed by 6 bases and J by 7 bases, leaving 9 bases between them. CDR3 amino acids: CSVSGGEKLFF. The CDR3 coding sequence is TGCAGCGTGTCCGGCGGTGAAAAACTGTTTTTT. Filled out from reference TRBV29-1 and TRBJ1-4, the complete variable domain reads SAVISQKPSRDICQRGTSLTIQCQVDSQVTMMFWYRQQPGQSLTLIATANQGSEATYESGFVIDKFPISRPNLTFSTLTVSNMSPEDSSIYLCSVSGGEKLFFGSGTQLSVL.

The rearrangement uses TRBV6-4 and TRBJ2-3; D is perhaps TRBD1 (5 bases). With 6 bases removed from V and 0 bases from J, the gap between germline ends came to 10 bases. The CDR3 loop spans 14 amino acids. Germline V gives CDR1 MRHNA, CDR2 SNTAGT. In DNA form, the CDR3 reads TGTGCCAGCAGACAGACAGCTAGCACAGATACGCAGTATTTT. This gives the protein CASRQTASTDTQYF.

The V gene is TRBV5-1, the J gene TRBJ2-7; unclear D gene. This CDR3 region has 13 residues. Trimming took off 4 bases at V and 3 bases at J, with 11 bases between the two ends. Germline CDR1 and CDR2: SGHRS and YFSETQ. The CDR3 reads CASSAGLNYEQYF. For the CDR3, the DNA is TGCGCCAGCAGCGCCGGGTTGAACTACGAGCAGTACTTC.